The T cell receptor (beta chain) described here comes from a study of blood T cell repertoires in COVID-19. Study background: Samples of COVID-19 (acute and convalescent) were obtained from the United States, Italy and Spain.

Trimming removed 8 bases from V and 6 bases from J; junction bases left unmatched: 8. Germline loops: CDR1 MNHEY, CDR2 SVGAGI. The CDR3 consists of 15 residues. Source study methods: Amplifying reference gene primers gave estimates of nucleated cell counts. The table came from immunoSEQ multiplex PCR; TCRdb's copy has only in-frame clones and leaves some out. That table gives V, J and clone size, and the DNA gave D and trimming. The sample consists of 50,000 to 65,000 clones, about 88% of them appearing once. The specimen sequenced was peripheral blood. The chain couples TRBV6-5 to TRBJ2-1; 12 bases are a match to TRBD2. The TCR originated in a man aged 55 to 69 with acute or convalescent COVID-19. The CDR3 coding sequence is TGTGCCAGCGATCCCTCTAGCGGGGGGGCCAATGAGCAGTTCTTC. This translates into CASDPSSGGANEQFF.